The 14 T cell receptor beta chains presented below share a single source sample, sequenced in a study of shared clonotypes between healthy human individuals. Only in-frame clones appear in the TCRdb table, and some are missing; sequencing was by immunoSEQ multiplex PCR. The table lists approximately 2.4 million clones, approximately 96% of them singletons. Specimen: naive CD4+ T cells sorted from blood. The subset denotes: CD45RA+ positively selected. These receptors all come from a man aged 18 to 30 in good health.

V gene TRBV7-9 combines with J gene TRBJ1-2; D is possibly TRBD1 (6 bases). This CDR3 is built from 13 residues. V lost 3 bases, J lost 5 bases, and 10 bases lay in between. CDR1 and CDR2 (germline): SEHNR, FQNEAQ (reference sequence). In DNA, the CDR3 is TGTGCCAGCAGCTTTGCAGGGGCGTATGGCTACACCTTC. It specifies CASSFAGAYGYTF.

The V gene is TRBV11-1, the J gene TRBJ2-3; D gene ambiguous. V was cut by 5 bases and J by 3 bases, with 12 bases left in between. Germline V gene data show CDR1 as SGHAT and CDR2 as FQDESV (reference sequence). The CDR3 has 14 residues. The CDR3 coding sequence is TGTGCCAGCAGCGCCCGGACGGATACAGATACGCAGTATTTT. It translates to CASSARTDTDTQYF.

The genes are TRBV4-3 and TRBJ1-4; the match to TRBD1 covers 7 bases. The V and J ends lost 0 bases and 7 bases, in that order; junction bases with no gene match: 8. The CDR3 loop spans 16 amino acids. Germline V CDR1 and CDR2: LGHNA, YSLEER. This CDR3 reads CASSQDLNRGFEKLFF. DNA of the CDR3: TGCGCCAGCAGCCAAGATCTGAACAGGGGATTTGAAAAACTGTTTTTT.

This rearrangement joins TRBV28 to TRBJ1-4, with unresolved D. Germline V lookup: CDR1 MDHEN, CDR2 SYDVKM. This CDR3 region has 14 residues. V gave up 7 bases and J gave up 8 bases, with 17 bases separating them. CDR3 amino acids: CASITTRSQEKLFF. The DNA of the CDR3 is TGTGCCAGCATTACGACCCGCTCCCAAGAAAAACTGTTTTTT.

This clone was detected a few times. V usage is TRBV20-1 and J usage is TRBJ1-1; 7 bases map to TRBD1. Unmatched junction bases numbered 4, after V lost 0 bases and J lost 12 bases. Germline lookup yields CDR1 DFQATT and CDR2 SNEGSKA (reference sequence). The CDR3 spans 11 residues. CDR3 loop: CSARDPGQTFF. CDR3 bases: TGCAGTGCTAGAGATCCGGGACAGACTTTCTTT.

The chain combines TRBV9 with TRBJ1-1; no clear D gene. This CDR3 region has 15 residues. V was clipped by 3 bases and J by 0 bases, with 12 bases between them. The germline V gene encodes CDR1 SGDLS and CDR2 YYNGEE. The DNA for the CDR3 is TGTGCCAGCAGCGCGCACTTACAGCTGAACACTGAAGCTTTCTTT. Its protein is CASSAHLQLNTEAFF. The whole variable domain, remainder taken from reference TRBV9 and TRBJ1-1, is DSGVTQTPKHLITATGQRVTLRCSPRSGDLSVYWYQQSLDQGLQFLIQYYNGEERAKGNILERFSAQQFPDLHSELNLSSLELGDSALYFCASSAHLQLNTEAFFGQGTRLTVV.

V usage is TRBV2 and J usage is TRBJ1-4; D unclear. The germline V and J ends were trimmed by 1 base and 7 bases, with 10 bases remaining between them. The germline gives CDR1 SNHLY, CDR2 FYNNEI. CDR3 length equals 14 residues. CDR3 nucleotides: TGTGCCAGCAGTGAAGTATTGATATTTGAAAAACTGTTTTTT. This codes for CASSEVLIFEKLFF.

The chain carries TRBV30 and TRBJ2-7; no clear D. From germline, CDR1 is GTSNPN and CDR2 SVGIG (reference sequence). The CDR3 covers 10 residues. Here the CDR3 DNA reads TGTGGGCCGATGTGGCACGAGCAGTACTTC. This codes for CGPMWHEQYF.

DNA for the CDR3: TGTGCCTGGAGCCCCCACCGGGGGCTGATGGGCACCGGGGAGCTGTTTTTT. Protein: CAWSPHRGLMGTGELFF. The chain combines TRBV30 with TRBJ2-2; D could derive from TRBD1 or TRBD2 (6 bases each). Germline V gives CDR1 GTSNPN, CDR2 SVGIG (reference sequence). The CDR3 contains 17 residues. V was clipped by 3 bases and J by 4 bases, with 21 bases between them.

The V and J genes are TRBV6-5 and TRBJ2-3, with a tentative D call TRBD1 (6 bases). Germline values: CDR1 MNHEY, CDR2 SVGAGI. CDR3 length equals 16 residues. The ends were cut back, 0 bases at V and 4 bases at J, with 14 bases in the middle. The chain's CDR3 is CASSYSAGVLADTQYF. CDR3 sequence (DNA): TGTGCCAGCAGTTACTCGGCAGGGGTGTTAGCAGATACGCAGTATTTT.

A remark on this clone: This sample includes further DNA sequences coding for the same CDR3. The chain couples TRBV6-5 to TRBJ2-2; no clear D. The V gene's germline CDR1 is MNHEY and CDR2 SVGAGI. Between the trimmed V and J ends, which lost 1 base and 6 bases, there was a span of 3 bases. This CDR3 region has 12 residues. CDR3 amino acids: CASSYFAGELFF. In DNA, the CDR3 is TGTGCCAGCAGTTACTTTGCCGGGGAGCTGTTTTTT.

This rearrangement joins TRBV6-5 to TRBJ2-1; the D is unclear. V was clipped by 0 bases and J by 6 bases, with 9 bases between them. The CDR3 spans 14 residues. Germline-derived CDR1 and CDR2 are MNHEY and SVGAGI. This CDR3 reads CASSYSPTSNEQFF. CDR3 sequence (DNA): TGTGCCAGCAGTTACTCGCCTACGAGCAATGAGCAGTTCTTC.

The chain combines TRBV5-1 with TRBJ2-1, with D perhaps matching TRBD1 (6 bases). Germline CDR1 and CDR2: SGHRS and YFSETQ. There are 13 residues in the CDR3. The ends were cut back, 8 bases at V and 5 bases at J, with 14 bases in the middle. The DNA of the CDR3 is TGCGCCAGTATGGACAGCCATAACAATGAGCAGTTCTTC. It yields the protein CASMDSHNNEQFF. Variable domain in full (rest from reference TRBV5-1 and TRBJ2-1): KAGVTQTPRYLIKTRGQQVTLSCSPISGHRSVSWYQQTPGQGLQFLFEYFSETQRNKGNFPGRFSGRQFSNSRSEMNVSTLELGDSALYLCASMDSHNNEQFFGPGTRLTVL.

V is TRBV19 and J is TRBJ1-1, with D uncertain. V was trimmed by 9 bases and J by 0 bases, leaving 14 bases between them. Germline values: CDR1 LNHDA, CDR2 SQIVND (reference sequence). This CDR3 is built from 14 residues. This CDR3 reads CASKGLVMNTEAFF. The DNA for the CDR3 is TGTGCCAGCAAGGGTTTGGTTATGAACACTGAAGCTTTCTTT.